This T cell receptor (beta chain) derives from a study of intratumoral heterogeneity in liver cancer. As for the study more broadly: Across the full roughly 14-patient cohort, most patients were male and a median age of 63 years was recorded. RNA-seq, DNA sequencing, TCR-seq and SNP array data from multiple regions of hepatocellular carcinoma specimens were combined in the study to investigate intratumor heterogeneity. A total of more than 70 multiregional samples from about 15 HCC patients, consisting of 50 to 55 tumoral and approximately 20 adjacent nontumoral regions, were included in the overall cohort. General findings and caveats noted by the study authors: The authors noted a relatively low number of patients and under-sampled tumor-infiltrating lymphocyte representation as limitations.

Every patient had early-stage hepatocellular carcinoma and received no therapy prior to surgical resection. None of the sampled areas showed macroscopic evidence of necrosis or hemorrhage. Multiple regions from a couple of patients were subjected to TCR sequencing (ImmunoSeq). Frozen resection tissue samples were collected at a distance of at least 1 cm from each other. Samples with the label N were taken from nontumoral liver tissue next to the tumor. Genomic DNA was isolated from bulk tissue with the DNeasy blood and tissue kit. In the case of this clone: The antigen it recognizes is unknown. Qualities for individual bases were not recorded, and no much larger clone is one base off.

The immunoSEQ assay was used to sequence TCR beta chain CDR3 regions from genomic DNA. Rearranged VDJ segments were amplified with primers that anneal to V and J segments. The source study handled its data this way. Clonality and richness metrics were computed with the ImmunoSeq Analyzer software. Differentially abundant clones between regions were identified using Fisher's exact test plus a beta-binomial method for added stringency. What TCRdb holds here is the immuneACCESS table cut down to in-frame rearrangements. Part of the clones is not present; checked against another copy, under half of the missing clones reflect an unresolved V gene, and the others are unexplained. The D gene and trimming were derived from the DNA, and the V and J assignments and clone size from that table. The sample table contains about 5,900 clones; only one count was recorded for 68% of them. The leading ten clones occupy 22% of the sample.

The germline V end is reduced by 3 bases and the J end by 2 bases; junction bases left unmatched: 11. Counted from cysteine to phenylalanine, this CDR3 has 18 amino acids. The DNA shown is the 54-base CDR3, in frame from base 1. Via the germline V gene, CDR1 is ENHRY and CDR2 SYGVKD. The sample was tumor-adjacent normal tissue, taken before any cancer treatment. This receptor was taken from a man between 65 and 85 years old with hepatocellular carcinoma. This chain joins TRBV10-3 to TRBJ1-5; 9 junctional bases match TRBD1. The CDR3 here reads CAISEAGTGSWGNQPQHF. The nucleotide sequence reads TGTGCCATCAGTGAAGCGGGGACAGGGTCTTGGGGCAATCAGCCCCAGCATTTT.